This entry is about one T cell receptor beta chain. This clonotype came up a few times. Per-base quality was not reported, and no clone a single base away is much larger than it. The data originate from a study of T cells after yellow fever vaccination (dated by TCRdb to about 2019). Concerning the study at large: Memory subsets (EM, EMRA, CM and Tscm) were sorted on a BD FACS Aria III using CD3, CD45RA, CCR7 and CD95 staining. The SMART-Seq v4 Ultra Low Input RNA kit was used to prepare libraries from fractions with low cell numbers. Bulk TCR alpha and beta repertoires were sequenced longitudinally to track T-cell clones before and after primary and booster YFV17D yellow fever vaccination. The cohort comprised two healthy male donors, one aged 18 to 29 and one aged 30 to 40 years. Blood was collected at multiple timepoints before and after primary and secondary immunization, and bulk PBMC replicates and cell subsets were isolated. Sorting of memory subsets took place on days 0, 15 and 45 and at 18 months after primary vaccination, as well as on days 0, 15 and 45 after the 30-year booster.

TCR cDNA was made using 5'RACE template switching, a step that added a universal primer site and unique molecular identifiers. Priming for cDNA synthesis came from both the TCR alpha and TCR beta constant segments. Library amplification involved two PCR steps, and the second step added sample barcodes and sequencing adapters. Sequencing of libraries was done on Illumina HiSeq 2500 (2x100 bp) or NovaSeq (2x150 bp). As for the authors' bioinformatics: MIGEC handled demultiplexing of reads and collapsing into UMI consensus sequences, while MiXCR performed V(D)J alignment. Vaccine-responding clonotypes were defined with edgeR using replicate PBMC samples, requiring FDR below 0.01 and a log2 fold change above 5 up to day 15. CD4 or CD8 identity was assigned to each bulk clonotype according to whether the clonotype was present at higher abundance in the sequenced CD4 repertoire or the sequenced CD8 repertoire. To estimate the distribution of each clone across memory phenotypes, clonotype frequencies in memory subsets were weighted by FACS-sorted cell numbers. TCRdb's own reprocessing of the public reads used fastp at Q25 and MiXCR and kept productive beta chains. Each entry is one CDR3 protein sequence, shown with its most common DNA and genes. In this record, the V and J calls reflect TCRdb's handling and not the investigators' own analysis. A total of roughly 30,000 distinct CDR3 sequences appear in this sample, roughly a tenth of them only once. Of the sample, approximately 12% is held by the ten largest clones.

The CDR3 contains 12 residues, cysteine and valine counted. The sequence is cut down to CDR3 DNA, 36 bases in frame from base 1. V was cut back by 1 base and J by 7 bases, leaving a gap of 9 bases between them. Based on the germline V gene (reference sequence), the CDR1 and CDR2 sequences are SGHKS and YYEKEE. The paper as a whole reports these results and caveats: Most clones expanded after primary vaccination were re-detected after the booster (just under 97% of CD4 and approximately 85% of CD8), suggesting broad memory maintenance. A small share of clonotypes was detected in both CD4 and CD8 compartments, with the overlap likely arising from convergent recombination. In the sorted memory subsets on day 0, nearly all vaccine-responding clonotypes were below the level of detection. Computational filtering was needed because FACS-sorted repertoires could contain abundant contaminating clonotypes from the bulk population. Compared with the primary T-cell response, the secondary T-cell response was faster but weaker, reaching its peak on day 5 rather than on day 15. Because only two donors were included in the study, the extent to which the findings can be generalized is limited.

The intended sense of this specimen's treatment or condition label: live attenuated yellow fever vaccine strain. PBMCs were isolated from peripheral blood using a standard Ficoll-Paque protocol. RNA from sorted memory subsets was extracted with the RNeasy Micro Kit. The specimen was PBMCs, either bulk or a sorted T-cell subset (CD4+, CD8+, memory, or dextramer-sorted; not recorded which), collected around 15 days after the first yellow fever vaccination. The sequence joins TRBV5-5 to TRBJ2-7; the D gene is perhaps TRBD1, from 5 matching bases. The receptor was derived from a man aged 18 to 30 who received the YFV17D yellow fever vaccine. Here the CDR3 is given as CASSLLGLEQYV. The DNA sequence reads TGTGCCAGCAGCTTGCTGGGGCTTGAGCAGTACGTC.